This T cell receptor (beta chain) was obtained from a study of blood T cells in healthy people across ages. Notes on the study in general: What prevented conclusive comparison of naive and antigen-experienced cells was that PBMCs were unsorted.

This clonotype was observed a handful of times. The antigen is undetermined. From germline, CDR1 is SGHVS and CDR2 FQNEAQ. This CDR3 has 15 residues. Trimming pared 4 bases from V and 4 bases from J, leaving 17 bases between. In terms of origin and age, donors were healthy Caucasian individuals from Russia aged about 6 to 95. A second roughly 7 to 12 cycle PCR used barcoded and J-beta primers. In TCRdb, the 5' RACE reads were re-called with MiXCR into one record per CDR3 protein. The repertoire includes 1.8 million or so distinct CDR3 sequences, roughly two fifths of them detected once, and about 21% sits in the top ten.

This TCR was sampled from a human donor in good health. Sequencing was performed on blood. V usage is TRBV7-8 and J usage is TRBJ2-7; a possible D gene is TRBD1 (6 bases). CDR3 in DNA: TGTGCCAGCAGCTCGCCCGGGACACTCTTTTACGAGCAGTACTTC. Translated: CASSSPGTLFYEQYF.